What follows are 27 T cell receptor beta chains derived from one specimen sequenced in a study of control samples from healthy donors and cancer patients. TCRdb keeps only in-frame clones here, not all; method: immunoSEQ multiplex PCR. Among approximately 50,000 clones, 90% to 95% were seen once, and the ten largest hold roughly 2.3%. What was sequenced was blood. The origin of the receptors is a man aged 30 to 45 in good health.

The chain carries TRBV28 and TRBJ1-5, with a possible D match to TRBD1 (5 bases). V was cut by 2 bases and J by 2 bases, with 10 bases left in between. CDR3 length equals 15 residues. The V gene's germline CDR1 is MDHEN and CDR2 SYDVKM. The CDR3 DNA sequence: TGTGCCAGCAGTTTAGGGGGGGTGGGCAATCAGCCCCAGCATTTT. Encoded protein: CASSLGGVGNQPQHF. The variable domain in full, completed from reference TRBV28 and TRBJ1-5, reads DVKVTQSSRYLVKRTGEKVFLECVQDMDHENMFWYRQDPGLGLRLIYFSYDVKMKEKGDIPEGYSVSREKKERFSLILESASTNQTSMYLCASSLGGVGNQPQHFGDGTRLSIL.

The V call is TRBV19, the J call TRBJ2-7; D is tentatively TRBD1 or TRBD2 (5 bases each). V lost 5 bases and J 2 bases, leaving 16 bases between the germline ends. The V gene's germline CDR1 is LNHDA and CDR2 SQIVND (reference sequence). This CDR3 has 15 residues. The CDR3 here is CASSFRDAAPYEQYF. CDR3 DNA: TGTGCCAGTAGTTTTCGGGACGCCGCGCCCTACGAGCAGTACTTC.

The chain links TRBV28 to TRBJ2-3; D unclear. The ends were cut back, 5 bases at V and 2 bases at J, with 5 bases in the middle. Germline V gives CDR1 MDHEN, CDR2 SYDVKM. The CDR3 extends over 12 amino acids. CDR3 sequence (DNA): TGTGCCAGCAGTAGGTACACAGATACGCAGTATTTT. The encoded protein is CASSRYTDTQYF.

The J gene is TRBJ2-7, the V gene TRBV30; D not resolved. Trimming cost V 1 base and J 4 bases, with 5 bases left between them. The germline V gene encodes CDR1 GTSNPN and CDR2 SVGIG (reference sequence). The CDR3 extends over 11 amino acids. CDR3 nucleotide sequence: TGTGCCTGGAGTGAGACGTACGAGCAGTACTTC. It specifies CAWSETYEQYF.

The chain combines TRBV6-4 with TRBJ2-6, with 7 bases aligning to TRBD2. The CDR3 consists of 14 residues. With 6 bases clipped from V and 2 bases from J, the junction kept 1 base outside the gene matches. Germline V gene data show CDR1 as MRHNA and CDR2 as SNTAGT. The CDR3 region is CASRGGAGANVLTF. Written as DNA, the CDR3 is TGTGCCAGCAGGGGGGGGGCTGGGGCCAACGTCCTGACTTTC.

This chain connects TRBV30 to TRBJ1-6; 10 bases align to TRBD1. The CDR3 extends over 14 amino acids. Looked up from germline, CDR1 is GTSNPN and CDR2 is SVGIG (reference sequence). The V gene end was trimmed by 1 base and the J gene end by 8 bases; junction bases not matched to a gene: 2. CDR3 coding DNA: TGTGCCTGGAGTGAGGACAGGGGGTATTCACCCCTCCACTTT. It encodes CAWSEDRGYSPLHF.

This clone was observed a handful of times. The chain couples TRBV4-1 to TRBJ1-3, with TRBD1 matching over 9 bases. This CDR3 contains 18 residues. CDR1 is MGHRA, CDR2 YSYEKL, per germline. V was pared by 1 base and J by 4 bases, with 11 bases of the junction left unmatched. CDR3 coding DNA: TGCGCCAGCAGCCAAGTAGCCCGGGACAGGGTTCAGGGAAACACCATATATTTT. Amino acid sequence: CASSQVARDRVQGNTIYF.

The chain has TRBV6-5 and TRBJ2-7, with 9 bases aligning to TRBD2. The germline V gene has CDR1 MNHEY and CDR2 SVGAGI. V lost 6 bases and J lost 2; bases outside the gene matches: 5. This CDR3 has 14 residues. In nucleotides, the CDR3 is TGTGCCAGCAGGTCTCTAGCGGGACCCTACGAGCAGTACTTC. This gives the protein CASRSLAGPYEQYF.

The chain employs TRBV11-3 and TRBJ2-2; D remains unclear. V was clipped by 5 bases and J by 5 bases, with 15 bases between them. This CDR3 comprises 15 residues. CDR1 is SGHNT and CDR2 is YENEEA in the germline V gene. CDR3 amino acids: CASSPRKGTTGELFF. As DNA, the CDR3 is TGTGCCAGCAGCCCTCGGAAGGGCACAACCGGGGAGCTGTTTTTT.

The chain joins TRBV3-1 (or the pseudogene TRBV3-2) to TRBJ2-2; D is uncertain. The CDR3 is 15 residues long. V was trimmed by 1 base and J by 3 bases, leaving 9 bases between them. Germline V gene data show CDR1 as LGHDT and CDR2 as YNNKEL (reference sequence). Written as DNA, the CDR3 is TGTGCCAGCAGCCAAGTTAGCTTGCACACCGGGGAGCTGTTTTTT. Encoded protein: CASSQVSLHTGELFF.

The gene calls are TRBV13 and TRBJ2-3; 8 positions match TRBD1. Trimming removed 5 bases from V and 1 base from J; junction bases left unmatched: 5. The CDR3 extends over 15 amino acids. The V gene's germline CDR1 is PRHDT and CDR2 FYEKMQ (reference sequence). The DNA for the CDR3 is TGTGCCAGCAGCGTATGGGGACAGGGCACAGATACGCAGTATTTT. Protein product: CASSVWGQGTDTQYF.

J is TRBJ2-7 and V is TRBV25-1, with TRBD2 identical over 9 bases. The germline gives CDR1 MGHDK, CDR2 SYGVNS. CDR3 length: 14 amino acids. Unmatched junction bases numbered 5, after V lost 4 bases and J lost 4 bases. The CDR3 protein is CASSVAGGVYEQYF. CDR3 DNA: TGTGCCAGCAGTGTTGCGGGAGGGGTGTACGAGCAGTACTTC.

The chain uses TRBV2 and TRBJ1-2; tentative D call: TRBD1 (5 bases). The CDR3 has 15 residues. Germline assignment: CDR1 SNHLY and CDR2 FYNNEI. V lost 0 bases and J lost 2, with 10 bases in between. As DNA, the CDR3 is TGTGCCAGCAGTGAAGCAGGCAGGGCGAACTATGGCTACACCTTC. It yields the protein CASSEAGRANYGYTF.

The CDR3: CASSLEGGAKLFF. The CDR3 DNA reads as TGTGCCAGCAGCTTGGAGGGAGGCGCAAAACTGTTTTTT. The chain links TRBV5-4 to TRBJ1-4; D is ambiguous. The CDR3 contains 13 residues. The V gene's germline CDR1 is SGHNT and CDR2 YYREEE (reference sequence). Deletions cut 0 bases from V and 10 bases from J, with 10 bases between.

The CDR3 region has the DNA TGTGCCAGCAGCTTCAGCGGGAGGGCCTTTACCGGGGAGCTGTTTTTT. Encoded protein: CASSFSGRAFTGELFF. The chain is built from TRBV7-8 and TRBJ2-2, with 10 nucleotides matching TRBD2. Germline-derived CDR1 and CDR2 are SGHVS and FQNEAQ. V was pared by 3 bases and J by 5 bases, with 6 bases of the junction left unmatched. CDR3 length equals 16 residues.

This sequence joins TRBV5-1 and TRBJ2-5; unclear D gene. V gave up 5 bases and J gave up 0 bases, with 5 bases separating them. Germline CDR1 and CDR2: SGHRS and YFSETQ. The CDR3 is 12 residues long. In DNA, the CDR3 is TGCGCCAGCAGTTTGAACCAAGAGACCCAGTACTTC. Its translation is CASSLNQETQYF.

The CDR3: CASSLGLAGSYNEQFF. The CDR3 DNA is TGTGCCAGCAGCCTTGGACTAGCGGGCTCCTACAATGAGCAGTTCTTC. The V call is TRBV3-1 (or the pseudogene TRBV3-2), the J call TRBJ2-1, with 11 bases identical to TRBD2. This CDR3 comprises 16 residues. Germline CDR1 LGHDT, CDR2 YNNKEL (reference sequence). V trimming: 4 bases; J trimming: 0 bases; junction bases outside the gene matches: 2.

V and J are TRBV6-5 and TRBJ2-1, with D uncertain. The CDR3 loop spans 12 amino acids. Germline V gene lookup returns CDR1 MNHEY and CDR2 SVGAGI. Trimming removed 4 bases at V and 10 bases at J, with 11 bases between. CDR3 DNA: TGTGCCAGCAGTTTAAAAGGCTGGGAGCAGTTCTTC. This encodes CASSLKGWEQFF.

This rearrangement joins TRBV24-1 to TRBJ1-5; 7 positions agree with TRBD1. The CDR3 covers 14 residues. After removal of 4 bases from V and 5 bases from J, the junction contained 4 bases not matched to a gene. Germline V gene lookup returns CDR1 KGHDR and CDR2 SFDVKD. Here the CDR3 reads CATSESTGYQPQHF. The CDR3 bases are TGTGCCACCAGTGAGTCGACAGGGTATCAGCCCCAGCATTTT.

The genes are TRBV13 and TRBJ2-5, with D possibly being TRBD2 (5 bases). V shed 5 bases and J shed 1 base, with 11 bases lying between them. The length of the CDR3 is 14 residues. Germline loops: CDR1 PRHDT, CDR2 FYEKMQ (reference sequence). The CDR3 DNA follows: TGTGCCAGCAGCGGCCGAGGGTCCCAAGAGACCCAGTACTTC. Amino acids: CASSGRGSQETQYF. The variable domain in full, with the rest retrieved from reference TRBV13 and TRBJ2-5, is AAGVIQSPRHLIKEKRETATLKCYPIPRHDTVYWYQQGPGQDPQFLISFYEKMQSDKGSIPDRFSAQQFSDYHSELNMSSLELGDSALYFCASSGRGSQETQYFGPGTRLLVL.

The V call is TRBV29-1, the J call TRBJ2-5, with D perhaps matching TRBD1 (5 bases). The germline V gene encodes CDR1 SQVTM and CDR2 ANQGSEA. The CDR3 covers 12 residues. V was clipped by 5 bases and J by 2 bases, with 9 bases between them. This CDR3 reads CSVTDIQETQYF. Written as DNA, the CDR3 is TGCAGCGTTACGGACATACAAGAGACCCAGTACTTC.

This chain links TRBV29-1 with TRBJ2-7, with TRBD2 matching over 11 bases. CDR1 and CDR2 from the germline V gene are SQVTM and ANQGSEA. CDR3 length: 15 residues. V trimming: 2 bases; J trimming: 7 bases; junction bases outside the gene matches: 10. Here the CDR3 DNA reads TGCAGCGTTGAAACTCCGACTAGCGGGGACGTAGAGCAGTACTTC. Translated, it gives CSVETPTSGDVEQYF.

The V and J genes are TRBV5-6 and TRBJ2-1, with no clear D. This CDR3 contains 11 residues. The V gene's germline CDR1 is SGHDT and CDR2 YYEEEE. Trimming took off 7 bases at V and 10 bases at J, with 12 bases between the two ends. The chain's CDR3 is CASAILGEQFF. As DNA, the CDR3 is TGTGCCAGCGCGATACTTGGGGAGCAGTTCTTC.

Only one count was recorded for this clone. CDR3 protein: CASSLVHTGELFF. The CDR3 DNA reads TGTGCCAGCAGCTTAGTGCACACCGGGGAGCTGTTTTTT. The V call is TRBV11-3, the J call TRBJ2-2; no clear D gene. The CDR3 totals 13 residues. Deletions cut 1 base from V and 3 bases from J, with 3 bases between. The germline gives CDR1 SGHNT, CDR2 YENEEA.

J is TRBJ2-7 and V is TRBV6-6; weak D call: TRBD2 (6 bases). V gave up 0 bases and J gave up 9 bases, with 15 bases separating them. Germline CDR1 is MNHNY and CDR2 is SVGAGI (reference sequence). The CDR3 length is 14 residues. The CDR3 sequence is CASSYSEDYPWQYF. In DNA, the CDR3 is TGTGCCAGCAGTTACTCGGAGGACTACCCCTGGCAGTACTTC.

Only one count was recorded for this clone. This chain uses TRBV4-1 with TRBJ2-2, with no clear D. V shed 1 base and J shed 5 bases, with 11 bases lying between them. The length of the CDR3 is 15 residues. Germline-derived CDR1 and CDR2 are MGHRA and YSYEKL. CDR3 nucleotides: TGCGCCAGCAGCCAAGGGGCATCAAGGACCGGGGAGCTGTTTTTT. Its protein is CASSQGASRTGELFF.

The rearrangement joins TRBV6-5 to TRBJ2-7, with D perhaps TRBD2 (6 bases). V was trimmed by 5 bases and J by 5 bases, leaving 19 bases between them. The CDR3 sequence is 15 residues long. Germline V CDR1 and CDR2: MNHEY, SVGAGI. This CDR3 is CASSNRDLIRNEQYF. The CDR3 region has the DNA TGTGCCAGCAGTAACCGGGACTTAATAAGGAACGAGCAGTACTTC.